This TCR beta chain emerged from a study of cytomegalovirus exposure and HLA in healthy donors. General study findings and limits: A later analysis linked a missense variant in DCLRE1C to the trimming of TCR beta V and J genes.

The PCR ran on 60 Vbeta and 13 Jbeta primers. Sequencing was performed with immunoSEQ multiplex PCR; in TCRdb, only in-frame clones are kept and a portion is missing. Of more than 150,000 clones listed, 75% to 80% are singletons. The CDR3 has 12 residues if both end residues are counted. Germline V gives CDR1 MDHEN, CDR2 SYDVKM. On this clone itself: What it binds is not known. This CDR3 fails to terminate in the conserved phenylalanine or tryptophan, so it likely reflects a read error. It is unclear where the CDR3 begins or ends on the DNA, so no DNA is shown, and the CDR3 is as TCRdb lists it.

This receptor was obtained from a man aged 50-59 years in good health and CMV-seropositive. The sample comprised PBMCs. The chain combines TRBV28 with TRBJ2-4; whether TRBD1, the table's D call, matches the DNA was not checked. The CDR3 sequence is CASSSTDSRQIA.